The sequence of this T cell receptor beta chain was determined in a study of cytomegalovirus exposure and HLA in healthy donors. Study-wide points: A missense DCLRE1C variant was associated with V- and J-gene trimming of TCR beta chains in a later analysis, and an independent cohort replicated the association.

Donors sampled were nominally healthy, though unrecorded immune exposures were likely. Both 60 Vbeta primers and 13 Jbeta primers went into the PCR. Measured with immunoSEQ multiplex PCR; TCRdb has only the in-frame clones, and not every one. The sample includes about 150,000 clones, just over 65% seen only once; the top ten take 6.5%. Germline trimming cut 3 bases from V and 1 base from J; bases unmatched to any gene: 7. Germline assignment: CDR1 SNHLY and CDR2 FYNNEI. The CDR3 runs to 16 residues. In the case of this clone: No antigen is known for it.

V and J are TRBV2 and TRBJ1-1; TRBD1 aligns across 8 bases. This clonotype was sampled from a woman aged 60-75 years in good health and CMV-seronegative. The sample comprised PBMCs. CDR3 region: CASSEAGGPWNTEAFF. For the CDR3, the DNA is TGTGCCAGCAGTGAGGCAGGGGGCCCCTGGAACACTGAAGCTTTCTTT.